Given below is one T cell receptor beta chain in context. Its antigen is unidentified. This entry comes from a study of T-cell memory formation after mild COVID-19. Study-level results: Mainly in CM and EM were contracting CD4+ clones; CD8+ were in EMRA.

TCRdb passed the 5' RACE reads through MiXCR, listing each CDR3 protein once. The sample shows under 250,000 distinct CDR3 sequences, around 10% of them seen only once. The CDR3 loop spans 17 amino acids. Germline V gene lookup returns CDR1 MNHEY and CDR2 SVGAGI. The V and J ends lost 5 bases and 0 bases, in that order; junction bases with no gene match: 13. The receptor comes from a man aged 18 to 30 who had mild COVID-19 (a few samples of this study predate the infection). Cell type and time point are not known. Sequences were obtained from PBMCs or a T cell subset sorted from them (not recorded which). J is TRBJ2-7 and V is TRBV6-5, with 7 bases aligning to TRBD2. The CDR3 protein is CASSAFFGGGSSYEQYF. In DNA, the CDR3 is TGTGCCAGCAGTGCCTTCTTTGGCGGGGGTAGCTCCTACGAGCAGTACTTC.